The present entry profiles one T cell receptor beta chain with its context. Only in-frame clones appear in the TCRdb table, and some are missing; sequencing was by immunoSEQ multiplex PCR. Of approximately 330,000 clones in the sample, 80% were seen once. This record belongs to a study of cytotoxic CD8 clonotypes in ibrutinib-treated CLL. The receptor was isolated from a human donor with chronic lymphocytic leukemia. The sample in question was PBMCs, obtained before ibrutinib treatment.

In DNA, the CDR3 is TGTGCCTGGAGTGGGGGACAGGTCTACTACGAGCAGTACTTC. Translation: CAWSGGQVYYEQYF. This chain uses TRBV30 with TRBJ2-7, with 8 bases identical to TRBD1. V was pared by 1 base and J by 3 bases, with 5 bases of the junction left unmatched. The CDR3 sequence is 14 residues long. Germline assignment: CDR1 GTSNPN and CDR2 SVGIG (reference sequence). The whole variable domain, remainder taken from reference TRBV30 and TRBJ2-7, is SQTIHQWPATLVQPVGSPLSLECTVEGTSNPNLYWYRQAAGRGLQLLFYSVGIGQISSEVPQNLSASRPQDRQFILSSKKLLLSDSGFYLCAWSGGQVYYEQYFGPGTRLTVT.